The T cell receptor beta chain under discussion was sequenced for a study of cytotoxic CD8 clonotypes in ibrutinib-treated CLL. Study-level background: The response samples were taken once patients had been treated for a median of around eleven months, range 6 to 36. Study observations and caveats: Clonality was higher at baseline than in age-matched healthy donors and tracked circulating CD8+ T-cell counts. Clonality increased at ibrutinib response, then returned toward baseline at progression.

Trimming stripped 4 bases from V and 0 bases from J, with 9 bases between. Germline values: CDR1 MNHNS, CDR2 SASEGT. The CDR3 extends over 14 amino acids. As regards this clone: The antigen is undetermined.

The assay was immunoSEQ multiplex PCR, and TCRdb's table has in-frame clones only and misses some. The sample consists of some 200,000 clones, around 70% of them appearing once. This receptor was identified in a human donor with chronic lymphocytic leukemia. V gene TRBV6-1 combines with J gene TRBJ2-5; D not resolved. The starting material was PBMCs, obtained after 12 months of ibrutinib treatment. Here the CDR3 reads CASSAEGYQETQYF. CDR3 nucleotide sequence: TGTGCCAGCAGTGCTGAAGGGTACCAAGAGACCCAGTACTTC.